This TCR beta chain was sequenced during a study of CD8 T cells in ankylosing spondylitis. Study-wide results and caveats: Blood from ankylosing spondylitis patients appeared to carry a characteristic roughly 8-variant TCR beta motif. Previous work reported some of these motif variants in the synovial fluid and blood of reactive arthritis.

The germline CDR1 and CDR2 sequences are SGHAT and FQNNGV. V dropped 1 base and J dropped 5; count of bases not matched to a gene: 13. The CDR3 runs 18 residues. One entry per CDR3 protein results from TCRdb running MiXCR on the 5' RACE reads. The sample shows approximately 260,000 distinct CDR3 sequences, around 9.1% of them seen only once. The sample holds many counts of this clonotype. As yet, its antigen is unknown. The rearrangement joins TRBV11-2 to TRBJ2-5; 10 bases line up with TRBD2. This receptor was obtained from a male donor with ankylosing spondylitis or in good health (not recorded which). Sequencing was performed on blood, either unsorted or a sorted T cell fraction (not recorded which). The CDR3 nucleotides are TGTGCCAGCAGCTTAGTAGTCCCCGGACTAGCGGAACGGGAGACCCAGTACTTC. This codes for CASSLVVPGLAERETQYF.